This is a list of T cell receptor beta chains from one sample in a study of OX40 agonist ivuxolimab in advanced cancers. The table came from immunoSEQ multiplex PCR; TCRdb's copy has only in-frame clones and leaves some out. The sample shows approximately 81,000 clones, approximately 86% of them seen only once. The sample here was CD4+ or CD8+ T cells sorted from blood, taken in a trial of the OX40 agonist ivuxolimab. Source of these receptors: an adult with an advanced solid tumor such as melanoma, head and neck, liver or kidney cancer. The CDR3 runs from the conserved cysteine through the conserved F or W.

v_call cdr3_length cdr3_aa
TRBV7-9 17 CASSPFGRGVSTDTQYF
TRBV6-5 16 CASSYSFVEFSYEQYF
TRBV29-1 11 CSVTTDWGYTF
TRBV7-6 12 CASSLVYNEQFF
TRBV4-3 16 CASSQDSAGGGNTIYF
TRBV7-2 12 CASGPSTDTQYF
TRBV6-1 15 CASNSGTGGSYGYTF
TRBV29-1 13 CSVETSGTGEQYF
TRBV7-2 14 CASALRTSKSEQYF
TRBV19 12 CASSFLGTPLHF
TRBV7-2 15 CASSLGPGVQEKLFF
TRBV7-2 13 CASSKAGNTEAFF
TRBV18 17 CASSPRAGQGDNYGYTF
TRBV19 16 CASQGGVLWNTGELFF
TRBV7-2 16 CASSPGTSGIQETQYF
TRBV15 17 CATSRKWSPGGYQPQHF
TRBV27 14 CASSFGHPNTEAFF
TRBV7-9 18 CASSPRGGSDGPYNEQFF
TRBV9 18 CASSVGGTSGRVSNEQFF
TRBV2 14 CASSRTGGRTEAFF
TRBV5-5 13 CASSLQVATEAFF
TRBV6-6 14 CASSPSGTPYEQYF
TRBV7-2 14 CASSSDGFSYEQYF
TRBV7-2 17 CASSLGTLSRANYEQYF
TRBV19 14 CASSPTGAGNTIYF
TRBV9 14 CASSVYGGQETQYF
TRBV18 14 CASSPRQVATEAFF
TRBV19 14 CASSSREKGYGYTF
TRBV5-1 15 CASSPQGAGQETQYF
TRBV4-2 18 CASSQELAGGSSGGTQYF
TRBV19 17 CASSPNGAPPNTGELFF
TRBV6-5 13 CASSYWGAGELFF
TRBV6-5 11 CASSLLETQYF
TRBV19 14 CASSIQRYGSIQYF
TRBV11-3 16 CASSRTTRGITDTQYF
TRBV18 17 CASSPASGAGGNSPLHF
TRBV6-1 13 CASRRDTYQPQHF
TRBV6-1 18 CASSEALGGTGRYEKLFF
TRBV15 16 CATSRGPAGDGNEQFF
TRBV19 15 CASSIGDRKPEKLFF
TRBV6-7 14 CASSYSGHSIPAFF
TRBV5-5 12 CASSTDSNTQYF
TRBV5-6 15 CASSYGTGSNQPQHF
TRBV6-5 11 CASNSGGTQYF
TRBV10-3 16 CAISGKGQGSTDTQYF
TRBV19 14 CASMGGLQHQPQHF
TRBV4-2 17 CASSQGGFGSLASTQFF
TRBV5-1 16 CASIKADPSSYNEQFF
TRBV7-2 13 CASSLLREGGQYF
TRBV7-3 14 CASSVTGVGDTQYF
TRBV11-2 15 CASSVQGVFNSPLHF
TRBV4-1 16 CASSQDWLAGGNEQFF
TRBV6-1 16 CASSEIGTGGSYEQYF
TRBV9 16 CASSVREGGPGETQYF